This T cell receptor (beta chain) was captured by sequencing in a study of T cell changes during pregnancy in multiple sclerosis. Only in-frame clones appear in the TCRdb table, and some are missing; sequencing was by immunoSEQ multiplex PCR. The table has under 45,000 clones, more than 90% seen once; the top ten hold about 7%. V lost 8 bases to trimming and J lost 2 bases, with 15 bases between them. This CDR3 has 14 residues. Germline CDR1 is PRHDT and CDR2 is FYEKMQ (reference sequence). The V call is TRBV13, the J call TRBJ2-5, with no clear D. The receptor was isolated from a female donor with multiple sclerosis, enrolled in a pregnancy study. The specimen comprised CD8+ T cells from peripheral blood mononuclear cells, sampled in the third trimester of pregnancy. In DNA form, the CDR3 reads TGTGCCAGCGAGAATATTGCGGCTCAAGAGACCCAGTACTTC. Its protein is CASENIAAQETQYF.